The present entry profiles one T cell receptor beta chain with its context. TCRdb's table, derived via immunoSEQ multiplex PCR, lists solely in-frame clones and lacks some. The repertoire holds 250,000 to 350,000 clones, with about 88% as singletons. The data belong to a study of blood T cell repertoires in COVID-19. CDR3 size: 15 residues. Germline-derived CDR1 and CDR2 are KGHSH and LQKENI. With V trimmed by 5 bases and J by 0 bases, 6 bases remained unmatched. The sample taken for sequencing was peripheral blood. The sequence came from a woman aged 60-70 years with acute or convalescent COVID-19. The genes are TRBV18 and TRBJ2-7; 8 bases line up with TRBD1. The CDR3 here is CASSSGQGPSYEQYF. The CDR3 bases are TGTGCCAGCTCATCAGGACAGGGTCCCTCCTACGAGCAGTACTTC.